The TCR beta chain under discussion was sequenced for a study of beta chain features in type 1 diabetes. Study-wide findings and caveats: Among patients with Type 1 diabetes, TCRB CDR3s were moderately but significantly shorter in every one of the four CD4+ subsets.

What was sequenced were expressed TCRB transcripts, since all of the isolated RNA had been reverse transcribed. The assay was immunoSEQ multiplex PCR, and TCRdb's table has in-frame clones only and misses some. The data hold under 300,000 clones, with roughly 14% observed a single time. This clone appeared a few times. Antigen unknown. CDR3 length: 12 residues. Germline assignment: CDR1 GTSNPN and CDR2 SVGIG (reference sequence). The germline V and J ends were trimmed by 1 base and 7 bases, with 11 bases remaining between them. The sequenced material came from naive CD4+ T cells from blood. The receptor was derived from a man aged 25-45 years with type 1 diabetes. The V and J genes are TRBV30 and TRBJ2-7, with D maybe TRBD1 (6 bases). CDR3 sequence: CAWSGRGEEQYF. In DNA form, the CDR3 reads TGTGCCTGGAGTGGCAGGGGTGAGGAGCAGTACTTC.